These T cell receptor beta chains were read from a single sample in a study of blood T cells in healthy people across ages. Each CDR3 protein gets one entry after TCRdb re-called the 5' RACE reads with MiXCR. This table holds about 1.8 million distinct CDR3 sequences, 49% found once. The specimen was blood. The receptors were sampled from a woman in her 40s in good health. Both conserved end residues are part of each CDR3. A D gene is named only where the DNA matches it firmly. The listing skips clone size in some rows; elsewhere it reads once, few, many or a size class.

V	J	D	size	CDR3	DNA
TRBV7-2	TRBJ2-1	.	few	CASSPPVRRDWQFF	TGTGCCAGCAGTCCCCCGGTTCGGCGGGATTGGCAGTTCTTC
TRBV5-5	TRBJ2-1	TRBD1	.	CASSGGRDSYNEQFF	TGTGCCAGCAGCGGTGGTCGGGACAGCTACAATGAGCAGTTCTTC
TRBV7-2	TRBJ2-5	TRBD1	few	CASSWDRGVRTQYF	TGTGCCAGCAGCTGGGACAGGGGAGTAAGGACCCAGTACTTC
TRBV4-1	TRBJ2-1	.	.	CASSQGRTDREQFF	TGCGCCAGCAGCCAAGGTAGGACAGATAGGGAGCAGTTCTTC
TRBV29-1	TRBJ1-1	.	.	CSVEEGTERSTEAFF	TGCAGCGTTGAAGAAGGTACGGAAAGAAGCACTGAAGCTTTCTTT
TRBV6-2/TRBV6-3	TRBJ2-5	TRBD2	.	CASSYSLLSGGPYQETQYF	TGTGCCAGCAGTTACTCGCTTTTGAGCGGGGGTCCCTATCAAGAGACCCAGTACTTC
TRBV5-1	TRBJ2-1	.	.	CASSLVISYNEQFF	TGCGCCAGCAGCTTGGTCATTTCCTACAATGAGCAGTTCTTC
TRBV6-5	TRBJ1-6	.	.	CASSYISVTGNSPLHF	TGTGCCAGCAGTTACATCTCAGTGACAGGCAATTCACCCCTCCACTTT
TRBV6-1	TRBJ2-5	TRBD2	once	CASSGGGLAVFETQYF	TGTGCCAGCAGTGGGGGGGGACTAGCGGTATTTGAGACCCAGTACTTC
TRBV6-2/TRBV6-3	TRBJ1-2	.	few	CASSEGDRIGYTF	TGTGCCAGCAGCGAGGGAGACAGGATTGGCTACACCTTC
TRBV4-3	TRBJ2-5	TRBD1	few	CASSQAQDRQETQYF	TGCGCCAGCAGCCAAGCCCAGGACAGGCAAGAGACCCAGTACTTC
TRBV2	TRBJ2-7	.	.	CASSDVHRAPYEQYF	TGTGCCAGCAGTGATGTCCACAGGGCCCCCTACGAGCAGTACTTC
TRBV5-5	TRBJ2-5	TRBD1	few	CASSFAGTGVIEQYF	TGTGCCAGCAGCTTCGCAGGGACAGGGGTTATTGAGCAGTACTTC